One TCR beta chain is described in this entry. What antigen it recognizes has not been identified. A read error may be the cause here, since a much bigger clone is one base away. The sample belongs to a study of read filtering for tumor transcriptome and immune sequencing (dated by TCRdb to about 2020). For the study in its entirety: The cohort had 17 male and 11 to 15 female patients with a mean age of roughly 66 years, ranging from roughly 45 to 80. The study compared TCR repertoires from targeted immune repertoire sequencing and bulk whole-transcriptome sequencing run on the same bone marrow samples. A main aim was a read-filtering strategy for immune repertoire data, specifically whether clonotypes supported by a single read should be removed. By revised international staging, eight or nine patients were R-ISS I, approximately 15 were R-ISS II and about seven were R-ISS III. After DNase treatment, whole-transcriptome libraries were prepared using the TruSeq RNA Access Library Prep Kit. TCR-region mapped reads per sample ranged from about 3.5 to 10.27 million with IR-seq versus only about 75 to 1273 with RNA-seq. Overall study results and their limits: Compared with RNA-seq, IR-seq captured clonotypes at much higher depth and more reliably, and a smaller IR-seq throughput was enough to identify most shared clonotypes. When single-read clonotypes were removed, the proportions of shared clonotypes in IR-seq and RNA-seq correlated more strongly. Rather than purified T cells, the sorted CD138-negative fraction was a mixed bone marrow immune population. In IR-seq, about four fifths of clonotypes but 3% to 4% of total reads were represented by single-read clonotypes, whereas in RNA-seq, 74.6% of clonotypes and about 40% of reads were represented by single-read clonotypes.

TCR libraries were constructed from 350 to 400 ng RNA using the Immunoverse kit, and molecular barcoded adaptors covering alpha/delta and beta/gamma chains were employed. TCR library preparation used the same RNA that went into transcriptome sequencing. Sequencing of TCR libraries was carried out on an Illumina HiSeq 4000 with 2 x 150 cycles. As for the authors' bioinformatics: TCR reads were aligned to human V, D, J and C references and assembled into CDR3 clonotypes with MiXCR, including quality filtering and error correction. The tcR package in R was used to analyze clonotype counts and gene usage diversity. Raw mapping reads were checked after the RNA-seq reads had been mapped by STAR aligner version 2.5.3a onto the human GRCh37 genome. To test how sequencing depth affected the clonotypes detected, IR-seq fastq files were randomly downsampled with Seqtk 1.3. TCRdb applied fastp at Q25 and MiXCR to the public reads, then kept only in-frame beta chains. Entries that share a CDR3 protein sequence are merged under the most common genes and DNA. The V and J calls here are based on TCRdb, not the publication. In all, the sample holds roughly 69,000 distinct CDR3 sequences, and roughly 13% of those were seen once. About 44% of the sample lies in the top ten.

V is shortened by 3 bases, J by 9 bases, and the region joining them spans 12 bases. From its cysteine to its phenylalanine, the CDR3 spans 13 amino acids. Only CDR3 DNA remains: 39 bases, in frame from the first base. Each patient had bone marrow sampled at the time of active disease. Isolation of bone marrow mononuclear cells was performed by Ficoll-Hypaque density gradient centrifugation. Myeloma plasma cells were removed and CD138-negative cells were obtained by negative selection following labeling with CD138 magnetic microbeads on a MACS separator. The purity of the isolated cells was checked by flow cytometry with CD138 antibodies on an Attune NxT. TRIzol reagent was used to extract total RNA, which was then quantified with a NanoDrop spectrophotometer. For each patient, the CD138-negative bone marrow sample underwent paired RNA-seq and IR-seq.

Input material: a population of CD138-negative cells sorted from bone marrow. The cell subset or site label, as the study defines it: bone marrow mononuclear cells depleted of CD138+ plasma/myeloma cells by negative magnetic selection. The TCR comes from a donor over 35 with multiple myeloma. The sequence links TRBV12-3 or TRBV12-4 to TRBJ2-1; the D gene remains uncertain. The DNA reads TGTGCCAGCAGTTTTCCCCGGATTGTTGAGCAGTTCTTC. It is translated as CASSFPRIVEQFF.